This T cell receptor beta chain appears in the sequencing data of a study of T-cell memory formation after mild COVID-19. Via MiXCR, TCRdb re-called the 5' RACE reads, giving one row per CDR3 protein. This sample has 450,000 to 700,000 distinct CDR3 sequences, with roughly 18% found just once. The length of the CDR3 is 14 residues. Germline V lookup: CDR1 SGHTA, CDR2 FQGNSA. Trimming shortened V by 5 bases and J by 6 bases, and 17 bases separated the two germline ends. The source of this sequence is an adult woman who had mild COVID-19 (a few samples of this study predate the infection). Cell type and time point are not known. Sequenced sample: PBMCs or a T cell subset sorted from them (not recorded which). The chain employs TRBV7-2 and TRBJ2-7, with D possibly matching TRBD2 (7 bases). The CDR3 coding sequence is TGTGCCAGCAGCCAAGTGAGGGGGGGAGGCGAGCAGTACTTC. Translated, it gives CASSQVRGGGEQYF.